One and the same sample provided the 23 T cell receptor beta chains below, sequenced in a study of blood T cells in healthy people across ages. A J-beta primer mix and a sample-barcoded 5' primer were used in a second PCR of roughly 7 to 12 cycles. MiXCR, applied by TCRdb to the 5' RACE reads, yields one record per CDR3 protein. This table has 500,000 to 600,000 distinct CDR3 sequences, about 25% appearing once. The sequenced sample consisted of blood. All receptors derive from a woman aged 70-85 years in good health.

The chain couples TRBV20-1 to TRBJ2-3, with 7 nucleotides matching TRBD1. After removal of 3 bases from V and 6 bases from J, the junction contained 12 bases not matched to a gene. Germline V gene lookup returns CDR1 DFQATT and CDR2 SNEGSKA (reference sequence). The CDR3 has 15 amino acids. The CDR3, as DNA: TGCAGTGCTAGGAGGCCACAGGGGTCAACGGATACGCAGTATTTT. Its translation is CSARRPQGSTDTQYF.

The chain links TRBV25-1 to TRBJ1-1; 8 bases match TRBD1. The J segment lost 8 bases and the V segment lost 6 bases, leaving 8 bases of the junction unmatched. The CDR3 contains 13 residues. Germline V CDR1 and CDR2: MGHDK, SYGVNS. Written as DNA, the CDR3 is TGTGCCAGCAGAAAGAAGGACAGGGAGGAAGCTTTCTTT. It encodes CASRKKDREEAFF.

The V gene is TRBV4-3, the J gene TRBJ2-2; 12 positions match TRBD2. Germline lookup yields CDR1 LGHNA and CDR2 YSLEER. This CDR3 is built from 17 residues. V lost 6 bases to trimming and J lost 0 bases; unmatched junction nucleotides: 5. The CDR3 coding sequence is TGCGCCAGCAGTGGGACTAGCGGGTACCCGAACACCGGGGAGCTGTTTTTT. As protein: CASSGTSGYPNTGELFF.

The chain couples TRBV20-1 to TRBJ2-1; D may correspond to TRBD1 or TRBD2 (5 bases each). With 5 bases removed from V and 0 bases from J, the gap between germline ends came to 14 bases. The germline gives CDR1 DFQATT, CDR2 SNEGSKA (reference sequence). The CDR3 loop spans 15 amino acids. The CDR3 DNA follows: TGCAGTGCTGCCCTAGGGGACCTCTCCTACAATGAGCAGTTCTTC. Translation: CSAALGDLSYNEQFF.

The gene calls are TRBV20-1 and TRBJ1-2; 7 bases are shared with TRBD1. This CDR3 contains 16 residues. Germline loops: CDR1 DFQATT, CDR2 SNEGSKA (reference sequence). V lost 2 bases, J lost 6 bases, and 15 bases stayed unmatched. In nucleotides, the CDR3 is TGCAGTGCTAGAAGCGGGTATTGGGGTACAGGGGATGGCTACACCTTC. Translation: CSARSGYWGTGDGYTF.

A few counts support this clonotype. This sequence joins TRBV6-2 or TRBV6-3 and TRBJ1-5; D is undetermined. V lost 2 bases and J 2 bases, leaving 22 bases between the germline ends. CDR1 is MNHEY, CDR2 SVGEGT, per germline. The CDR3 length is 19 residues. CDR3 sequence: CASSYNERTRVIGNQPQHF. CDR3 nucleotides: TGTGCCAGCAGTTACAACGAGAGGACGAGAGTTATTGGCAATCAGCCCCAGCATTTT.

The CDR3 loop reads CASSLEGGTGEFMAYEQYF. CDR3 bases: TGTGCCAGCAGCTTAGAAGGGGGCACAGGGGAGTTTATGGCCTACGAGCAGTACTTC. The chain is built from TRBV7-6 and TRBJ2-7, with 7 bases that match TRBD1. Germline V CDR1 and CDR2: SGHVS, FNYEAQ. The trim removed 1 base at V and 2 bases at J, leaving 17 bases unmatched. This CDR3 region has 19 residues.

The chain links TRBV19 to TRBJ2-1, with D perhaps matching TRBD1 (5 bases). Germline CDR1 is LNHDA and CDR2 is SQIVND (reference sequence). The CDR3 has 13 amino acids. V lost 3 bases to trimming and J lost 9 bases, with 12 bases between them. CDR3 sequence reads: CASSIGASGEQFF. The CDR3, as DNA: TGTGCCAGTAGTATTGGGGCCTCGGGTGAGCAGTTCTTC.

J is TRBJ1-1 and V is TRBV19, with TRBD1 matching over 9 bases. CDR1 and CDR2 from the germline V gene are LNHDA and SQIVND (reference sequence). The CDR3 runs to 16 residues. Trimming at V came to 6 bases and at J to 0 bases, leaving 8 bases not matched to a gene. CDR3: CASRPLQGAVNTEAFF. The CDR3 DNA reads TGTGCCAGTAGACCCTTACAGGGGGCGGTGAACACTGAAGCTTTCTTT.

The CDR3 loop reads CASSLAGGVYNSPLHF. CDR3 DNA: TGTGCCAGCAGTCTCGCGGGTGGGGTTTATAATTCACCCCTCCACTTT. The V and J genes are TRBV6-1 and TRBJ1-6; no definite D call. CDR3 length: 16 amino acids. Germline CDR1 reads MNHNS; CDR2 reads SASEGT. Trimming took 5 bases from V and 4 from J, leaving 15 bases between them.

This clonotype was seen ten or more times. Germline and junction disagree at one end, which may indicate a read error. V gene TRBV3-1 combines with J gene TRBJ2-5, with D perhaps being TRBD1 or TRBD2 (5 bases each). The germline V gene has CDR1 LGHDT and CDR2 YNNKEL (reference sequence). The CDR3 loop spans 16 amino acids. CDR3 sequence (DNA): TGTGCCAGCAGCCAAGGAGGAGCGGACATCCAAGAAACCCAGTACTTC. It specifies CASSQGGADIQETQYF.

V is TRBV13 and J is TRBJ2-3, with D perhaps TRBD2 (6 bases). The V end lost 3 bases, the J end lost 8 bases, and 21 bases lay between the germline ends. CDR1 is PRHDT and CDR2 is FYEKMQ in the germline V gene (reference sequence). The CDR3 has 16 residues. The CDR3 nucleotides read TGTGCCAGCAGCTTTCGAATGGGGGGACCAGGAGGTACGCAGTATTTT. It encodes CASSFRMGGPGGTQYF.

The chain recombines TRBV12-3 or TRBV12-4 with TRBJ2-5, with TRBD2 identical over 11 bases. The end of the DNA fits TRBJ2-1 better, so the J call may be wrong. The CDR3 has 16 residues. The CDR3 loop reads CASSLYRLAGSHEQFF. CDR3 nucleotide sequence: TGTGCCAGCAGTTTGTATAGACTAGCGGGGAGTCATGAGCAGTTCTTC.

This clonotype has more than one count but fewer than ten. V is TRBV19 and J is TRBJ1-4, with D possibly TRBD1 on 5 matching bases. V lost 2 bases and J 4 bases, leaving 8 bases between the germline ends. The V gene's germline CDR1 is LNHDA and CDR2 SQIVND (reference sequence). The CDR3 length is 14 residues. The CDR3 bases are TGTGCCAGTAGTATACAGGGTCTTAATGAAAAACTGTTTTTT. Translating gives CASSIQGLNEKLFF.

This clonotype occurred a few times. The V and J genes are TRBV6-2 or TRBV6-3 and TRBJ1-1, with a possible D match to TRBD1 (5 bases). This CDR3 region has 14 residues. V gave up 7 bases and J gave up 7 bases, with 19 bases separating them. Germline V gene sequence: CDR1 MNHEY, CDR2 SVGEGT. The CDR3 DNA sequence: TGTGCCAGCACCTTTCACCCCCAGGGTGTTGAAGCTTTCTTT. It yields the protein CASTFHPQGVEAFF.

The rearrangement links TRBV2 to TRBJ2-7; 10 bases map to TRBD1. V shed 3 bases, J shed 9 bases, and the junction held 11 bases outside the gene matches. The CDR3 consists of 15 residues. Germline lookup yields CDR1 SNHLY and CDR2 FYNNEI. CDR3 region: CASSDTGTGVFGQYF. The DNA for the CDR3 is TGTGCCAGCAGTGATACCGGGACAGGGGTTTTCGGGCAGTACTTC.

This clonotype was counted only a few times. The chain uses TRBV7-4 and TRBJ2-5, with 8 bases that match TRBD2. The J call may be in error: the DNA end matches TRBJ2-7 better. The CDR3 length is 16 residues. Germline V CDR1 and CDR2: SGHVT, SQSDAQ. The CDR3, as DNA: TGTGCCAGCAGCTTGTCTTATCGGTACGGGAGGGGCGAGCAGTACTTC. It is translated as CASSLSYRYGRGEQYF.

The CDR3 sequence is CASMGLVGTQETQYF. In nucleotides, the CDR3 is TGTGCCAGCATGGGACTAGTGGGGACCCAAGAGACCCAGTACTTC. This chain joins TRBV2 and TRBJ2-5; 8 nucleotides align to TRBD2. Germline CDR1 reads SNHLY; CDR2 reads FYNNEI. The CDR3 length is 15 residues. Losses at the gene ends were 7 bases for V and 1 base for J; bases not matched to a gene: 8.

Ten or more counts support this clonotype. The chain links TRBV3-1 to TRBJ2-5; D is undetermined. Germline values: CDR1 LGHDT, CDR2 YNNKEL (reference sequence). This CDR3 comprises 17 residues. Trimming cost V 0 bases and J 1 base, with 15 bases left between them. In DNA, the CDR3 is TGTGCCAGCAGCCAAGATCTAACAGAAGGTTTCCAAGAGACCCAGTACTTC. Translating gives CASSQDLTEGFQETQYF.

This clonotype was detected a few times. Written as DNA, the CDR3 is TGCAGCGTTGAAGTTGGAGGGATCTATGGCTACACCTTC. Protein sequence: CSVEVGGIYGYTF. V and J are TRBV29-1 and TRBJ1-2; D is undetermined. The CDR3 is 13 amino acids. Germline V gene lookup returns CDR1 SQVTM and CDR2 ANQGSEA. V gave up 1 base and J gave up 4 bases, with 10 bases separating them.

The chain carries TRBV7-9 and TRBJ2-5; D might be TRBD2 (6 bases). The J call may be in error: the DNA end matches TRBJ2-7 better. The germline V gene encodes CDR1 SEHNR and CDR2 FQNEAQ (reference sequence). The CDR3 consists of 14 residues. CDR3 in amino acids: CASSLPGLIYEQYF. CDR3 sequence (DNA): TGTGCCAGCAGCTTACCGGGACTGATCTACGAGCAGTACTTC.

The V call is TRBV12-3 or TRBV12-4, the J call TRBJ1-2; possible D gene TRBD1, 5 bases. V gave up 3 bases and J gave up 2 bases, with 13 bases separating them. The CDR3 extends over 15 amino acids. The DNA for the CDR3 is TGTGCCAGCAGTTTCGGGGTCGGGGGAAACTATGGCTACACCTTC. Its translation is CASSFGVGGNYGYTF.

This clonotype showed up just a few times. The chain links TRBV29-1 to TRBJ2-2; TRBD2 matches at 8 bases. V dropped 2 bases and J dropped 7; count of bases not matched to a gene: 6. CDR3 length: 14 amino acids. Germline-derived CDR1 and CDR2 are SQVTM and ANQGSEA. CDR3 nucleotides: TGCAGCGTTGAATCCAGCGGGGGTATCGGGGAGCTGTTTTTT. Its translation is CSVESSGGIGELFF.